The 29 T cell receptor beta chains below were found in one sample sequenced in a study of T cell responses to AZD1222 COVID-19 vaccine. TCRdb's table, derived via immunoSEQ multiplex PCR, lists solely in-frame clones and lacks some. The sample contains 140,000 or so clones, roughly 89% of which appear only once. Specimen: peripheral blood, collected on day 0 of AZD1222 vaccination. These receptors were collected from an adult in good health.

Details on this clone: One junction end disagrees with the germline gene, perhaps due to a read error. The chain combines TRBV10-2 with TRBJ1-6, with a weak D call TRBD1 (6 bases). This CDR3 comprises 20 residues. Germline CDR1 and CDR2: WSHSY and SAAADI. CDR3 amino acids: CASSEWVLDTGSSYNSPLHF. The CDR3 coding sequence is TGCGCCAGCAGCGAGTGGGTACTGGATACAGGGAGCTCCTATAATTCACCCCTCCACTTT.

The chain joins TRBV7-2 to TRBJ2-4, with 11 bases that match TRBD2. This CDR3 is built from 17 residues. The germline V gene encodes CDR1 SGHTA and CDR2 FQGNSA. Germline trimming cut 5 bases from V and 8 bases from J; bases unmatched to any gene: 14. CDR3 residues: CASSRRIAGGPGDIQYF. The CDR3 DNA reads TGTGCCAGCAGCCGTAGGATAGCGGGAGGGCCAGGGGACATTCAGTACTTC.

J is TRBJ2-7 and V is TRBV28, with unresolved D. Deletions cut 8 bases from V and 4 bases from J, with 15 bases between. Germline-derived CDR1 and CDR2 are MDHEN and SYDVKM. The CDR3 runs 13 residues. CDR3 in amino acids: CASQKKGPYEQYF. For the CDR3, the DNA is TGTGCCAGCCAAAAAAAGGGCCCTTACGAGCAGTACTTC. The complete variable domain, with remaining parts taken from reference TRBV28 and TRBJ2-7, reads DVKVTQSSRYLVKRTGEKVFLECVQDMDHENMFWYRQDPGLGLRLIYFSYDVKMKEKGDIPEGYSVSREKKERFSLILESASTNQTSMYLCASQKKGPYEQYFGPGTRLTVT.

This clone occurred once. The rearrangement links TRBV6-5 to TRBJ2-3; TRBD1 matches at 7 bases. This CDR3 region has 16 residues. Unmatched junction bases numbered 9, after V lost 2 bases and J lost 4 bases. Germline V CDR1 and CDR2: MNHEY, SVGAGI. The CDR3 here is CASSYARQGPADTQYF. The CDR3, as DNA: TGTGCCAGCAGTTACGCGCGACAGGGTCCCGCAGATACGCAGTATTTT.

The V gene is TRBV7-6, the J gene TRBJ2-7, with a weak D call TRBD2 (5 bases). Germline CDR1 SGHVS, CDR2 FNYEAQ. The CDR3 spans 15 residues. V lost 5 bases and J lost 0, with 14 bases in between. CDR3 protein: CASSALPGNSYEQYF. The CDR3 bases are TGTGCCAGCAGCGCCCTGCCCGGGAACTCCTACGAGCAGTACTTC.

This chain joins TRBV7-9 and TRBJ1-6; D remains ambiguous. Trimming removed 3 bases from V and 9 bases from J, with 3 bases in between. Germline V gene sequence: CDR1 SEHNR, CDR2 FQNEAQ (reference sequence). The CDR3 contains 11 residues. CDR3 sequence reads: CASSLTSPLHF. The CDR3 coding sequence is TGTGCCAGCAGCTTGACTTCACCCCTCCACTTT. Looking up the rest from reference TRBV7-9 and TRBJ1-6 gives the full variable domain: DTGVSQNPRHKITKRGQNVTFRCDPISEHNRLYWYRQTLGQGPEFLTYFQNEAQLEKSRLLSDRFSAERPKGSFSTLEIQRTEQGDSAMYLCASSLTSPLHFGNGTRLTVT.

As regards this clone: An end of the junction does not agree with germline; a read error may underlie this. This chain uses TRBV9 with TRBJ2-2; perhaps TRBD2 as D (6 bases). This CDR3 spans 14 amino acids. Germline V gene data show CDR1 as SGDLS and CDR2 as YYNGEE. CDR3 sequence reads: CASSVDWGGGKLFF. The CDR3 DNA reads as TGTGCCAGCAGCGTAGATTGGGGCGGCGGGAAGCTGTTTTTT.

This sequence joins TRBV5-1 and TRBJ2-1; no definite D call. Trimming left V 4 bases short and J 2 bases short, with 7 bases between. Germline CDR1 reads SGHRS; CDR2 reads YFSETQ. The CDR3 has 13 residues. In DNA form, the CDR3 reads TGCGCCAGCAGCCCCTACACCTACAATGAGCAGTTCTTC. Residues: CASSPYTYNEQFF.

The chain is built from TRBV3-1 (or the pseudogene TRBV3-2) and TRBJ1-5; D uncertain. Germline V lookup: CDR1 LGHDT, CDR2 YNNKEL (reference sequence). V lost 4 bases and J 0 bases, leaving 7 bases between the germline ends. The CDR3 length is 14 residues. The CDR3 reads CASSPAFSNQPQHF. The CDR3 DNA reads TGTGCCAGCAGCCCGGCTTTTAGCAATCAGCCCCAGCATTTT.

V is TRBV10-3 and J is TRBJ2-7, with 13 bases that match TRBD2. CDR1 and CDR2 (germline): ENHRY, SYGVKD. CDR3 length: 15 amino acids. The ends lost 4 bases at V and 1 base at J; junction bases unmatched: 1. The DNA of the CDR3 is TGTGCCATCAGTGGGACTAGCGGGGGATCCTACGAGCAGTACTTC. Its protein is CAISGTSGGSYEQYF.

CDR3 bases: TGTGCCAGCAGCACGGGACTAGCGGCTTACGAGCAGTACTTC. Residues: CASSTGLAAYEQYF. This sequence joins TRBV5-4 and TRBJ2-7, with 11 nucleotides matching TRBD2. The CDR3 runs to 14 residues. CDR1 SGHNT and CDR2 YYREEE come from the germline V gene (reference sequence). With 4 bases clipped from V and 4 bases from J, the junction kept 4 bases outside the gene matches.

CDR3 residues: CASSLQEGTEAFF. The CDR3, as DNA: TGTGCCAGCAGCCTTCAGGAAGGGACTGAAGCTTTCTTT. The J gene is TRBJ1-1, the V gene TRBV13; no reliable D call. CDR1 is PRHDT and CDR2 is FYEKMQ in the germline V gene (reference sequence). The CDR3 is 13 amino acids. Trimming took 5 bases from V and 5 from J, leaving 12 bases between them. Full variable domain (outside the CDR3, taken from reference TRBV13 and TRBJ1-1): AAGVIQSPRHLIKEKRETATLKCYPIPRHDTVYWYQQGPGQDPQFLISFYEKMQSDKGSIPDRFSAQQFSDYHSELNMSSLELGDSALYFCASSLQEGTEAFFGQGTRLTVV.

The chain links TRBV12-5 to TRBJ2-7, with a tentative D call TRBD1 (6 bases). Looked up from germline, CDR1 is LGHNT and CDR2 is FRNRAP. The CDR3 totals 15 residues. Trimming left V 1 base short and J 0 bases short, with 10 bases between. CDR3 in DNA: TGTGCTAGTGGTTTGGGAACAGGGTACTCCTACGAGCAGTACTTC. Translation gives CASGLGTGYSYEQYF.

DNA of the CDR3: TGTGCCAGCAGGAAGACAGGGGGGGAGGGCTACACCTTC. This gives the protein CASRKTGGEGYTF. The chain recombines TRBV2 with TRBJ1-2; 9 bases align to TRBD1. J gave up 8 bases and V 6 bases, and 7 bases lay outside the gene matches. Germline loops: CDR1 SNHLY, CDR2 FYNNEI. The CDR3 has 13 amino acids.

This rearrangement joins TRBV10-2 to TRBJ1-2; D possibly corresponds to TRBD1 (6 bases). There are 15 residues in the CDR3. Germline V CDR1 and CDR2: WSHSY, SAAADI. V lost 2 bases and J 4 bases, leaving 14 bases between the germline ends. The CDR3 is CASSERTVQFYGYTF. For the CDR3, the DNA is TGCGCCAGCAGTGAGCGGACAGTACAATTCTATGGCTACACCTTC.

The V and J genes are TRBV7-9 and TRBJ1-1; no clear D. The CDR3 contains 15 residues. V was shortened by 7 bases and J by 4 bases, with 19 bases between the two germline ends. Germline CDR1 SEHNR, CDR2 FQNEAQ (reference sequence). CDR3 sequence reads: CASIPHVEGGTEAFF. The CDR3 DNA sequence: TGTGCCAGCATCCCTCACGTGGAGGGTGGCACTGAAGCTTTCTTT. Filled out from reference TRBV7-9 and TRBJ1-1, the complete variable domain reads DTGVSQNPRHKITKRGQNVTFRCDPISEHNRLYWYRQTLGQGPEFLTYFQNEAQLEKSRLLSDRFSAERPKGSFSTLEIQRTEQGDSAMYLCASIPHVEGGTEAFFGQGTRLTVV.

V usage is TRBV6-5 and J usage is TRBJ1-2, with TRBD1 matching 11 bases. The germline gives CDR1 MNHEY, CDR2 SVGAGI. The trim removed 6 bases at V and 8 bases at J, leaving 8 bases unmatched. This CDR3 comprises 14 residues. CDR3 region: CASSGQGAMRGYTF. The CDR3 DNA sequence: TGTGCCAGCAGCGGACAGGGGGCAATGAGGGGCTACACCTTC.

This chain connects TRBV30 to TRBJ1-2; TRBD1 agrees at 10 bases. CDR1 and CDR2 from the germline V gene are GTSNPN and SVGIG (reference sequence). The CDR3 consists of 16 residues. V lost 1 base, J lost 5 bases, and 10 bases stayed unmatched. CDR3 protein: CAWSASDRGYGYGYTF. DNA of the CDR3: TGTGCCTGGAGTGCCTCGGACAGGGGGTATGGATATGGCTACACCTTC.

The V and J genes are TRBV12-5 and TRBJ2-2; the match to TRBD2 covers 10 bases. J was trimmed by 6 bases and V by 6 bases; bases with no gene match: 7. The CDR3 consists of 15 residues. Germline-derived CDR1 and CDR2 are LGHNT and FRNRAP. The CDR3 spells CASGRASGRPGELFF. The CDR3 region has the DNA TGTGCTAGTGGGCGGGCTAGCGGGAGACCCGGGGAGCTGTTTTTT.

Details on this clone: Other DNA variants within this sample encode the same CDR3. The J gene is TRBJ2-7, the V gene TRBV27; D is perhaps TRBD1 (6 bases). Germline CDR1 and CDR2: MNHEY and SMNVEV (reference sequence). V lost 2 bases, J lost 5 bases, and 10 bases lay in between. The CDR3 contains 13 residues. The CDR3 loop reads CASSLNRVHEQYF. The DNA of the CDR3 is TGTGCCAGCAGTTTAAACAGGGTCCACGAGCAGTACTTC.

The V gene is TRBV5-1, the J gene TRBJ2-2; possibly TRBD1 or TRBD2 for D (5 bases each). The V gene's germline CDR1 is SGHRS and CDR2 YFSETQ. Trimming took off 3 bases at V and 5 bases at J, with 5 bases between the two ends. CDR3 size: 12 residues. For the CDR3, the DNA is TGCGCCAGCAGCTGGGGGACCGGGGAGCTGTTTTTT. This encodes CASSWGTGELFF.

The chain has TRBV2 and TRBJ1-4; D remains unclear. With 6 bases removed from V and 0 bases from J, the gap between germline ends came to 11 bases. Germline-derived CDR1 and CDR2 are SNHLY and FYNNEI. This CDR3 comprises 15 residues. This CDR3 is CASRVRAATNEKLFF. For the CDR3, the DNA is TGTGCCAGCAGAGTAAGGGCTGCAACTAATGAAAAACTGTTTTTT. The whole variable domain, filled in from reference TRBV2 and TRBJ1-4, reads EPEVTQTPSHQVTQMGQEVILRCVPISNHLYFYWYRQILGQKVEFLVSFYNNEISEKSEIFDDQFSVERPDGSNFTLKIRSTKLEDSAMYFCASRVRAATNEKLFFGSGTQLSVL.

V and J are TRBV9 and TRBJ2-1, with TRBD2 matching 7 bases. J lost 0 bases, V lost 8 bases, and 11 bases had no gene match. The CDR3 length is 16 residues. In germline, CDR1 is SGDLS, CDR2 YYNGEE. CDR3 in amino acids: CASSRDSGNSYNEQFF. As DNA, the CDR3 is TGTGCCAGTTCCCGAGACAGCGGGAACTCCTACAATGAGCAGTTCTTC.

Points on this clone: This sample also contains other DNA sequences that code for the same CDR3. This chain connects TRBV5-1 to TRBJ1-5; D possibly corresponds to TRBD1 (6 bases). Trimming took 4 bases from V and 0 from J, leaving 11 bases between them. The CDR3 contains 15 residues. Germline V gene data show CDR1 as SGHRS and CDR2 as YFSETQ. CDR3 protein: CASSLEGVSNQPQHF. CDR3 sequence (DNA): TGCGCCAGCAGCCTAGAGGGGGTTAGCAATCAGCCCCAGCATTTT.

The CDR3, as DNA: TGTGCCAGCACCAAGGGACAGGGGGCTAGTGGGGCCAACGTCCTGACTTTC. Protein product: CASTKGQGASGANVLTF. V and J are TRBV28 and TRBJ2-6; 12 nucleotides match TRBD1. Germline V CDR1 and CDR2: MDHEN, SYDVKM. CDR3 size: 17 residues. V lost 7 bases, J lost 3 bases, and 7 bases stayed unmatched.

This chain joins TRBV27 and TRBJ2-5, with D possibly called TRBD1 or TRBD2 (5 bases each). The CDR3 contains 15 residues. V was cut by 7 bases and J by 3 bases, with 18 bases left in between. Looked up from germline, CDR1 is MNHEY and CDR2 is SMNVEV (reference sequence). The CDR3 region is CASTYRDPSKETQYF. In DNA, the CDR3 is TGTGCCAGCACATACCGGGACCCCTCTAAAGAGACCCAGTACTTC.

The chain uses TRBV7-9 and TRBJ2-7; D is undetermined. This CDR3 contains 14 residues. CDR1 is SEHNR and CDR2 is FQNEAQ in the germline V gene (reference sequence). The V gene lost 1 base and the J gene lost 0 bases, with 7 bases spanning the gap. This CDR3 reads CASSLGRTSYEQYF. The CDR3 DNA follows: TGTGCCAGCAGCTTAGGGCGGACCTCCTACGAGCAGTACTTC.

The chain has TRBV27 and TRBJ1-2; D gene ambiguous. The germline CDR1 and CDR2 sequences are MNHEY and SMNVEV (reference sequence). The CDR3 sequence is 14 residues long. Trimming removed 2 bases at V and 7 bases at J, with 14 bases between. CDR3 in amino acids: CASSLQSGIGGYTF. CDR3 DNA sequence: TGTGCCAGCAGTTTACAATCGGGAATTGGTGGCTACACCTTC.

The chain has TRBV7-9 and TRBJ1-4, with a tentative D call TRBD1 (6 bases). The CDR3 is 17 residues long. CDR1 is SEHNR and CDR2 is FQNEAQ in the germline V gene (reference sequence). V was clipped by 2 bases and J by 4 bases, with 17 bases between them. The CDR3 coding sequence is TGTGCCAGCAGCTTAAAACCCGGGGGGGCGTTTAATGAAAAACTGTTTTTT. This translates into CASSLKPGGAFNEKLFF.